A selection of T cell receptor beta chains follows, all from one sample in a study of T cell responses to AZD1222 COVID-19 vaccine. Only in-frame clones appear in the TCRdb table, and some are missing; sequencing was by immunoSEQ multiplex PCR. The sample lists over 100,000 clones, roughly 86% seen once, with more than 4.5% in the top ten. This material consisted of peripheral blood, taken on day 0 of AZD1222 vaccination. Receptor source: an adult in good health. The CDR3 runs from the conserved cysteine through the conserved F or W. D genes are given only for firm matches. The listing skips clone size in some rows; elsewhere it reads once, few, many or a size class.

D gene,clone size,J gene,V gene,CDR3 DNA,CDR3 protein
-,-,TRBJ1-1,TRBV5-6,TGTGCCAGCAGCTTGATACAGGAGAACACTGAAGCTTTCTTT,CASSLIQENTEAFF
-,once,TRBJ2-2,TRBV18,TGTGCCAGCTCACCACAGGGGTTGGCCGGGGAGCTGTTTTTT,CASSPQGLAGELFF
TRBD2,-,TRBJ2-1,TRBV28,TGTGCCAGCAGGCAAGCGCTAGCGGGCAATTGGAATGAGCAGTTCTTC,CASRQALAGNWNEQFF
-,-,TRBJ1-4,TRBV19,TGTGCCAGTAGTATCCCCAGCCCGGCTGGACTGTTTTTT,CASSIPSPAGLFF
-,few,TRBJ1-5,TRBV6-2/TRBV6-3,TGTGCCAGCAGTTACTCGGGGGAGCAGCCCCAGCATTTT,CASSYSGEQPQHF
-,few,TRBJ1-1,TRBV28,TGTGCCAGCAAACAGGGACCTGAAGCTTTCTTT,CASKQGPEAFF
TRBD2,-,TRBJ2-7,TRBV20-1,TGCAGTGCTAGAGGCGGGAGAGAGCAGTACTTC,CSARGGREQYF
-,-,TRBJ2-7,TRBV23-1,TGCGCCAGTATGTCGAATAACAGGGTCTCGGGCGAGCAGTACTTC,CASMSNNRVSGEQYF
-,-,TRBJ2-3,TRBV19,TGTGCCAGTAGTATCGGTCCGGACACCCGCACAGATACGCAGTATTTT,CASSIGPDTRTDTQYF
TRBD1,-,TRBJ2-1,TRBV7-2,TGTGCCAGCAGCCCTAGGACAGGGGACTACAATGAGCAGTTCTTC,CASSPRTGDYNEQFF
TRBD1,-,TRBJ2-5,TRBV7-9,TGTGCCAGCAGCCCCGGGACAGGGGTTTTAGAGACCCAGTACTTC,CASSPGTGVLETQYF
-,-,TRBJ2-2,TRBV28,TGTGCCAGCAGTCCCCCCCCCAGGGAGGCCGGGGAGCTGTTTTTT,CASSPPPREAGELFF
-,-,TRBJ2-2,TRBV4-3,TGCGCCAGCAGCCACGCGAGCGGCGGGGAGCTGTTTTTT,CASSHASGGELFF
-,-,TRBJ2-1,TRBV4-3,TGCGCCAGCAGCCGAGAAATCTCCTACAATGAGCAGTTCTTC,CASSREISYNEQFF
TRBD2,-,TRBJ2-1,TRBV3-1/TRBV3-2,TGTGCCAGCAGCCGCGGACTAGCGGGCAATGAGCAGTTCTTC,CASSRGLAGNEQFF
-,-,TRBJ1-1,TRBV3-1/TRBV3-2,TGTGCCAGCAGCCCGAGGGTGAACACTGAAGCTTTCTTT,CASSPRVNTEAFF
-,-,TRBJ1-2,TRBV7-9,TGTGCCAGCAGCCTCGGGGCAGGGGAATACTACACCTTC,CASSLGAGEYYTF
-,-,TRBJ1-1,TRBV7-2,TGTGCCAGCAGCAGGCGGGACACCACTGAAGCTTTCTTT,CASSRRDTTEAFF
TRBD1,-,TRBJ2-5,TRBV5-1,TGCGCCAGCAGCTTGGGGACAGGGCGAGCGGAGACCCAGTACTTC,CASSLGTGRAETQYF
-,-,TRBJ2-5,TRBV5-6,TGTGCCAGCAGCTTCAGTCCTCGGGAGACCCAGTACTTC,CASSFSPRETQYF
TRBD1,few,TRBJ1-6,TRBV3-1/TRBV3-2,TGTGCCAGCAGCACAGGGGTAACCTATAATTCACCCCTCCACTTT,CASSTGVTYNSPLHF
TRBD1,-,TRBJ1-2,TRBV7-2,TGTGCCAGCAGCTTAGGACAGGGGGAGAACTATGGCTACACCTTC,CASSLGQGENYGYTF
-,-,TRBJ1-1,TRBV4-2,TGTGCCAGCAGCCAACCGGGACGCAAGAACACTGAAGCTTTCTTT,CASSQPGRKNTEAFF